This T cell receptor beta chain was recorded in a study of regulatory T cells in long-lasting Graves disease. To make TCR beta libraries, researchers used iRepertoire HTBI primers and Arm-PCR of CDR3 regions. TCRdb reprocessed the multiplex PCR reads via MiXCR and lists one record per CDR3 protein. The sample has fewer than 550,000 distinct CDR3 sequences, 15% to 20% seen once. Time point defined: newly diagnosed GD, antithyroid drugs for less than 3 months. After RNA was extracted from PBMCs, the TCR library was made from it. V was cut by 5 bases and J by 6 bases, with 20 bases left in between. The CDR3 sequence is 15 residues long. The germline gives CDR1 SGHAT, CDR2 FQDESV (reference sequence). This clonotype turned up a few times. This sample was also put to use in a study of T cells in Graves' hyperthyroidism and ophthalmopathy.

Sequenced here: peripheral blood mononuclear cells (PBMCs), sampled at new diagnosis, from a patient treated with antithyroid drugs. This sequence joins TRBV11-1 and TRBJ2-7, with D possibly TRBD2 on 6 matching bases. The receptor was derived from a woman aged 35-65 years with Graves disease. CDR3: CASSGAFGGPREQYF. As DNA, the CDR3 is TGTGCCAGCAGCGGGGCCTTCGGGGGACCTCGCGAGCAGTACTTC.